Each of the 29 T cell receptor beta chains below was sequenced from the same sample in a study of T cell responses to AZD1222 COVID-19 vaccine. Here immunoSEQ multiplex PCR was the method, and the copy in TCRdb shows in-frame clones only, minus some. The profile covers more than 95,000 clones, with roughly 82% appearing a single time and 5% taken by the ten largest. The starting material was peripheral blood, obtained on day 0 of AZD1222 vaccination. These receptors all come from an adult in good health.

This chain uses TRBV5-8 with TRBJ2-2; D is undetermined. V was pared by 1 base and J by 1 base, with 5 bases between. The CDR3 has 14 residues. From germline, CDR1 is SGHTS and CDR2 YDEGEE. The CDR3 region is CASSLLGNTGELFF. The CDR3 DNA reads TGTGCCAGCAGCTTGCTGGGGAACACCGGGGAGCTGTTTTTT.

The chain links TRBV6-5 to TRBJ1-2; no definite D call. Trimming stripped 5 bases from V and 7 bases from J, with 11 bases between. Germline assignment: CDR1 MNHEY and CDR2 SVGAGI. CDR3 length: 12 amino acids. DNA of the CDR3: TGTGCCAGCAGTCGGAGCGCCGGTGGCTACACCTTC. The encoded protein is CASSRSAGGYTF.

The chain links TRBV28 to TRBJ1-1; D unclear. Germline CDR1 MDHEN, CDR2 SYDVKM. This CDR3 contains 14 residues. Trimming cost V 5 bases and J 1 base, with 11 bases left between them. As DNA, the CDR3 is TGTGCCAGCAGTCCAATTAGGGCGAACACTGAAGCTTTCTTT. Encoded protein: CASSPIRANTEAFF. The full variable domain, in which reference TRBV28 and TRBJ1-1 provide the parts outside the CDR3, is DVKVTQSSRYLVKRTGEKVFLECVQDMDHENMFWYRQDPGLGLRLIYFSYDVKMKEKGDIPEGYSVSREKKERFSLILESASTNQTSMYLCASSPIRANTEAFFGQGTRLTVV.

The chain links TRBV9 to TRBJ1-3; D might be TRBD1 (6 bases). Germline assignment: CDR1 SGDLS and CDR2 YYNGEE. V lost 0 bases to trimming and J lost 2 bases, with 9 bases between them. This CDR3 is 15 amino acids long. The CDR3 here is CASSVDGGPGNTIYF. The CDR3 nucleotides are TGTGCCAGCAGCGTAGACGGGGGGCCTGGAAACACCATATATTTT. The entire variable domain, with the rest obtained from reference TRBV9 and TRBJ1-3, is as follows: DSGVTQTPKHLITATGQRVTLRCSPRSGDLSVYWYQQSLDQGLQFLIQYYNGEERAKGNILERFSAQQFPDLHSELNLSSLELGDSALYFCASSVDGGPGNTIYFGEGSWLTVV.

This clone was observed a handful of times. J is TRBJ1-1 and V is TRBV10-3; D uncertain. Trimming shortened V by 5 bases and J by 5 bases, and 9 bases separated the two germline ends. The CDR3 consists of 12 residues. The germline CDR1 and CDR2 sequences are ENHRY and SYGVKD. Here the CDR3 reads CAISIGPTEAFF. CDR3 bases: TGTGCCATCAGTATAGGTCCGACTGAAGCTTTCTTT.

V gene TRBV9 combines with J gene TRBJ2-3, with a tentative D call TRBD2 (5 bases). The CDR3 sequence is 14 residues long. Trimming shortened V by 2 bases and J by 5 bases, and 12 bases separated the two germline ends. Germline V gene sequence: CDR1 SGDLS, CDR2 YYNGEE. The CDR3 DNA reads as TGTGCCAGCAGCGTGGGCCTAGCCATAGATACGCAGTATTTT. The encoded protein is CASSVGLAIDTQYF.

The CDR3 DNA reads TGTGCCAGCAGACCTTCAGGGTCAACCTCTTATGGCTACACCTTC. Protein: CASRPSGSTSYGYTF. The rearrangement uses TRBV6-2 or TRBV6-3 and TRBJ1-2, with TRBD1 as a possible D gene (5 bases). Per the germline V gene, CDR1 is MNHEY and CDR2 is SVGEGT. CDR3 length: 15 amino acids. The V gene lost 6 bases and the J gene lost 5 bases, with 19 bases spanning the gap.

V and J are TRBV5-6 and TRBJ2-6; 7 bases map to TRBD1. After removal of 5 bases from V and 0 bases from J, the junction contained 11 bases not matched to a gene. This CDR3 is built from 18 residues. The germline gives CDR1 SGHDT, CDR2 YYEEEE. The CDR3 sequence is CASSARQGSLSGANVLTF. The CDR3 nucleotides read TGTGCCAGCAGTGCGAGACAGGGCTCCCTCTCTGGGGCCAACGTCCTGACTTTC.

The V gene is TRBV5-1, the J gene TRBJ2-1; 8 nucleotides agree with TRBD1. From germline, CDR1 is SGHRS and CDR2 YFSETQ. The junction had 9 bases not matched to a gene; V was cut back by 4 bases and J by 0 bases. The CDR3 runs to 17 residues. The CDR3 DNA reads as TGCGCCAGCAGCCCCCAGCCAGGGGGCAACTCCTACAATGAGCAGTTCTTC. Translation: CASSPQPGGNSYNEQFF.

The V call is TRBV5-1, the J call TRBJ2-1, with 8 bases that match TRBD2. This CDR3 contains 16 residues. Germline CDR1 is SGHRS and CDR2 is YFSETQ. V lost 3 bases, J lost 2 bases, and 7 bases stayed unmatched. This CDR3 is CASSSSGGVAYNEQFF. DNA for the CDR3: TGCGCCAGCAGCTCGAGCGGGGGTGTCGCCTACAATGAGCAGTTCTTC.

The chain uses TRBV7-8 and TRBJ2-7; possible D gene TRBD2, 5 bases. Germline V gives CDR1 SGHVS, CDR2 FQNEAQ. The CDR3 is 14 residues long. V lost 2 bases to trimming and J lost 7 bases, with 15 bases between them. The CDR3: CASSLQQIRGEQYF. In DNA, the CDR3 is TGTGCCAGCAGCTTACAACAGATCCGGGGAGAGCAGTACTTC.

In this sample, this clone turned up a few times. The rearrangement joins TRBV30 to TRBJ2-3; possibly TRBD2 for D (6 bases). V gave up 5 bases and J gave up 2 bases, with 14 bases separating them. The CDR3 runs to 14 residues. CDR1 and CDR2 (germline): GTSNPN, SVGIG (reference sequence). CDR3 DNA sequence: TGTGCCTGGGGACCCGGGGAGGTCACAGATACGCAGTATTTT. Protein product: CAWGPGEVTDTQYF.

This chain connects TRBV10-3 to TRBJ1-5, with D maybe TRBD1 (5 bases). The CDR3 length is 15 residues. Per the germline V gene, CDR1 is ENHRY and CDR2 is SYGVKD. Trimming left V 1 base short and J 5 bases short, with 12 bases between. The CDR3 reads CAISEFGGWDQPQHF. Here the CDR3 DNA reads TGTGCCATCAGTGAGTTTGGGGGATGGGATCAGCCCCAGCATTTT.

The V gene is TRBV5-6, the J gene TRBJ1-5; D is possibly TRBD1 (5 bases). CDR3 size: 13 residues. Trimming cost V 0 bases and J 5 bases, with 6 bases left between them. CDR1 is SGHDT and CDR2 is YYEEEE in the germline V gene. The CDR3 DNA follows: TGTGCCAGCAGCTTGGCCAGGGATCAGCCCCAGCATTTT. Residues: CASSLARDQPQHF.

The chain has TRBV5-1 and TRBJ2-1, with 8 bases identical to TRBD1. V lost 3 bases to trimming and J lost 0 bases; unmatched junction nucleotides: 2. The CDR3 is 15 residues long. CDR1 and CDR2 from the germline V gene are SGHRS and YFSETQ. The CDR3 bases are TGCGCCAGCAGCTCGGACAGGGTCTCCTACAATGAGCAGTTCTTC. Protein sequence: CASSSDRVSYNEQFF.

This chain joins TRBV6-2 or TRBV6-3 and TRBJ1-2; D ambiguous. The CDR3 is 11 residues long. Trimming removed 5 bases at V and 5 bases at J, with 6 bases between. CDR1 is MNHEY and CDR2 is SVGEGT in the germline V gene. The CDR3 sequence is CASSDLYGYTF. The DNA for the CDR3 is TGTGCCAGCAGTGACCTTTATGGCTACACCTTC.

The V and J genes are TRBV12-3 or TRBV12-4 and TRBJ1-6; perhaps TRBD1 as D (6 bases). Deletions cut 7 bases from V and 9 bases from J, with 13 bases between. This CDR3 has 13 residues. CDR3 protein: CASMRGAGSPLHF. The CDR3, as DNA: TGTGCCAGCATGCGGGGGGCCGGTTCACCCCTCCACTTT.

The CDR3 nucleotides are TGTGCCAGCAGTGGTTTTCTGGAAGTCAATCAGCCCCAGCATTTT. Translated, it gives CASSGFLEVNQPQHF. V usage is TRBV2 and J usage is TRBJ1-5; D not certain. CDR1 SNHLY and CDR2 FYNNEI come from the germline V gene. V was trimmed by 4 bases and J by 3 bases, leaving 13 bases between them. The CDR3 runs 15 residues.

V and J are TRBV5-4 and TRBJ2-7; the D gene is possibly TRBD1 (6 bases). Germline loops: CDR1 SGHNT, CDR2 YYREEE (reference sequence). The CDR3 has 15 amino acids. The ends were cut back, 4 bases at V and 3 bases at J, with 17 bases in the middle. The CDR3: CASSKPGQENYEQYF. The CDR3 region has the DNA TGTGCCAGCAGCAAGCCGGGACAAGAAAACTACGAGCAGTACTTC.

Many counts were recorded for this clone. A junction end diverges from the germline sequence, so it may reflect a read error. The rearrangement joins TRBV7-7 to TRBJ2-7; weak D call: TRBD1 (5 bases). The CDR3 covers 15 residues. Germline V gene lookup returns CDR1 SSHAT and CDR2 FNYEAQ (reference sequence). The CDR3 spells CASSLMYGQGNEQYF. The CDR3, as DNA: TGTGCTAGCAGCTTAATGTACGGGCAGGGCAACGAGCAGTACTTC. Combining the CDR3 with reference TRBV7-7 and TRBJ2-7 gives the whole variable domain GAGVSQSPRYKVTKRGQDVTLRCDPISSHATLYWYQQALGQGPEFLTYFNYEAQPDKSGLPSDRFSAERPEGSISTLTIQRTEQRDSAMYRCASSLMYGQGNEQYFGPGTRLTVT.

The chain links TRBV30 to TRBJ1-5; D is unclear. V was trimmed by 3 bases and J by 1 base, leaving 13 bases between them. The CDR3 covers 15 residues. Germline values: CDR1 GTSNPN, CDR2 SVGIG (reference sequence). CDR3 DNA sequence: TGTGCCTGGAGCGTAAATGGAGGGAGCAATCAGCCCCAGCATTTT. It translates to CAWSVNGGSNQPQHF. The entire variable domain, with the rest obtained from reference TRBV30 and TRBJ1-5, is as follows: SQTIHQWPATLVQPVGSPLSLECTVEGTSNPNLYWYRQAAGRGLQLLFYSVGIGQISSEVPQNLSASRPQDRQFILSSKKLLLSDSGFYLCAWSVNGGSNQPQHFGDGTRLSIL.

The V call is TRBV6-2 or TRBV6-3, the J call TRBJ2-2, with 7 bases fitting TRBD2. Germline CDR1 MNHEY, CDR2 SVGEGT. CDR3 length: 17 amino acids. The ends lost 7 bases at V and 7 bases at J; junction bases unmatched: 18. The CDR3 protein is CASTPPEGRGRNGELFF. CDR3 nucleotide sequence: TGTGCCAGCACCCCCCCGGAGGGGCGGGGGAGGAACGGGGAGCTGTTTTTT.

The sample holds one count of this clone. V usage is TRBV4-3 and J usage is TRBJ2-1, with TRBD2 identical over 9 bases. Germline-derived CDR1 and CDR2 are LGHNA and YSLEER. The J segment lost 4 bases and the V segment lost 4 bases, leaving 5 bases of the junction unmatched. CDR3 size: 15 residues. CDR3 DNA: TGCGCCAGCAGCCTTAGCGGGGGCGCTTACAATGAGCAGTTCTTC. Its protein product is CASSLSGGAYNEQFF.

The CDR3 sequence is CASSTDRVDEKLFF. For the CDR3, the DNA is TGTGCCAGCAGTACCGACAGGGTGGATGAAAAACTGTTTTTT. The rearrangement uses TRBV2 and TRBJ1-4, with 7 bases lining up with TRBD1. The V segment lost 5 bases and the J segment 6 bases; nucleotides outside the gene matches: 6. This CDR3 spans 14 amino acids. In germline, CDR1 is SNHLY, CDR2 FYNNEI.

The chain combines TRBV3-1 (or the pseudogene TRBV3-2) with TRBJ2-7; 8 bases match TRBD2. The CDR3 is 15 amino acids. V lost 1 base to trimming and J lost 6 bases; unmatched junction nucleotides: 8. Per the germline V gene, CDR1 is LGHDT and CDR2 is YNNKEL (reference sequence). CDR3 DNA sequence: TGTGCCAGCAGCCAAGTTCGGGGGGGATGGGGCGAGCAGTACTTC. The encoded protein is CASSQVRGGWGEQYF.

The chain carries TRBV19 and TRBJ2-7; no clear D gene. The V end lost 3 bases, the J end lost 0 bases, and 12 bases lay between the germline ends. This CDR3 contains 15 residues. Germline CDR1 is LNHDA and CDR2 is SQIVND (reference sequence). CDR3 coding DNA: TGTGCCAGTAGTATCCGAGGAATTGGCTCCTACGAGCAGTACTTC. It yields the protein CASSIRGIGSYEQYF.

This sequence joins TRBV10-3 and TRBJ2-5; D gene unclear. Germline V gene sequence: CDR1 ENHRY, CDR2 SYGVKD. This CDR3 region has 14 residues. V was pared by 3 bases and J by 5 bases, with 13 bases between. CDR3 sequence (DNA): TGTGCCATCAGTGATAACACTTTGGGGGAGACCCAGTACTTC. This codes for CAISDNTLGETQYF.

The chain joins TRBV27 to TRBJ1-2, with unresolved D. The length of the CDR3 is 14 residues. Germline V CDR1 and CDR2: MNHEY, SMNVEV (reference sequence). V lost 8 bases to trimming and J lost 2 bases, with 15 bases between them. The CDR3 nucleotides read TGTGCCAGCGCTCCGATATCGGGAAACTATGGCTACACCTTC. It translates to CASAPISGNYGYTF.

The chain combines TRBV4-3 with TRBJ1-2, with D possibly being TRBD1 (5 bases). From germline, CDR1 is LGHNA and CDR2 YSLEER. Trimming took off 4 bases at V and 6 bases at J, with 12 bases between the two ends. This CDR3 is built from 13 residues. The CDR3 bases are TGCGCCAGCAGCCCGGGCAGGGAGGATGGCTACACCTTC. Its protein product is CASSPGREDGYTF.